This T cell receptor beta chain is from a study of T-cell reconstitution after alpha-beta-depleted transplantation in children. General observations from the study: Newly produced T cells mostly accounted for T-cell counts and diversity one year post-transplant. The high TCRbeta diversity at day 60 in some patients came from surviving recipient T cells and thymic progenitors. Reportedly, alpha-beta T cells present about two months post-transplant originated from several hundred expanded clones of graft origin.

Germline V CDR1 and CDR2: KGHSH, LQKENI. The J segment lost 4 bases and the V segment lost 1 base, leaving 10 bases of the junction unmatched. The CDR3 length is 18 residues. This clonotype was seen only a few times. Its target is unknown. As it was prepared, the TCRbeta library received unique molecular identifiers. Via MiXCR, TCRdb re-called the PCR reads, giving one row per CDR3 protein. The sample consists of almost 500,000 distinct CDR3 sequences, about 11% of them appearing once. The V call is TRBV18, the J call TRBJ2-2; TRBD2 agrees at 9 bases. This specimen was PBMCs, taken before TCRalphabeta/CD19-depleted stem cell transplant. This sequence was found in a child aged 2-15 years with inherited bone marrow failure, due to receive a stem cell transplant. CDR3 coding DNA: TGTGCCAGCTCACCACGGCAGCGGGAGGTCCTCAGCACCGGGGAGCTGTTTTTT. Amino acids: CASSPRQREVLSTGELFF.